A single sample gave rise to the 7 T cell receptor beta chains below, sequenced in a study of OX40 agonist ivuxolimab in advanced cancers. TCRdb's copy holds only in-frame clones and misses some; the assay was immunoSEQ multiplex PCR. The sample includes about 73,000 clones, about 90% of them seen just once. Material: CD4+ or CD8+ T cells sorted from blood, obtained in a trial of the OX40 agonist ivuxolimab. The receptors originated from an adult with an advanced solid tumor such as melanoma, head and neck, liver or kidney cancer.

A single count supports this clone. The chain recombines TRBV5-6 with TRBJ1-2; D ambiguous. CDR3 length equals 12 residues. V gave up 4 bases and J gave up 3 bases, with 7 bases separating them. Germline V CDR1 and CDR2: SGHDT, YYEEEE. CDR3 bases: TGTGCCAGCAGCCAGACGGACTATGGCTACACCTTC. Translation: CASSQTDYGYTF.

V and J are TRBV5-1 and TRBJ1-3; D call uncertain. The germline V and J ends were trimmed by 1 base and 0 bases, with 8 bases remaining between them. Germline lookup yields CDR1 SGHRS and CDR2 YFSETQ. The CDR3 contains 15 residues. CDR3 coding DNA: TGCGCCAGCAGCTTGATCTCAGCCTCTGGAAACACCATATATTTT. It translates to CASSLISASGNTIYF.

CDR3 DNA sequence: TGTGCCAGCAGGAGGGGGCTTCAAGAGACCCAGTACTTC. Translated, it gives CASRRGLQETQYF. This chain uses TRBV2 with TRBJ2-5, with 7 bases fitting TRBD1. CDR3 length: 13 residues. After removal of 6 bases from V and 2 bases from J, the junction contained 3 bases not matched to a gene. Germline-derived CDR1 and CDR2 are SNHLY and FYNNEI. Full variable domain (outside the CDR3, taken from reference TRBV2 and TRBJ2-5): EPEVTQTPSHQVTQMGQEVILRCVPISNHLYFYWYRQILGQKVEFLVSFYNNEISEKSEIFDDQFSVERPDGSNFTLKIRSTKLEDSAMYFCASRRGLQETQYFGPGTRLLVL.

This sequence joins TRBV19 and TRBJ1-5; no clear D. This CDR3 is 13 amino acids long. Trimming took off 3 bases at V and 7 bases at J, with 10 bases between the two ends. CDR1 is LNHDA and CDR2 is SQIVND in the germline V gene (reference sequence). Written as DNA, the CDR3 is TGTGCCAGTAGTATTTACCCCGGGCAGCCCCAGCATTTT. Its translation: CASSIYPGQPQHF.

V usage is TRBV4-2 and J usage is TRBJ2-1; D not resolved. V was pared by 1 base and J by 4 bases, with 8 bases between. CDR3 length: 14 residues. Looked up from germline, CDR1 is LGHNA and CDR2 is YNFKEQ. CDR3 in DNA: TGTGCCAGCAGCCAAGGGTCTGAATACAATGAGCAGTTCTTC. Its protein is CASSQGSEYNEQFF.

The chain couples TRBV6-4 to TRBJ2-2; D possibly matches TRBD1 or TRBD2 (5 bases each). V was shortened by 0 bases and J by 4 bases, with 21 bases between the two germline ends. The CDR3 runs to 19 residues. Germline CDR1 reads MRHNA; CDR2 reads SNTAGT. The CDR3 region has the DNA TGTGCCAGCAGTGACTCATTCATGGCAGGGCGGGTCGGCACCGGGGAGCTGTTTTTT. Protein sequence: CASSDSFMAGRVGTGELFF.

CDR3 sequence: CASSSGCRGREQYF. In DNA form, the CDR3 reads TGTGCCAGCAGTTCCGGTTGCAGGGGACGCGAGCAGTACTTC. The rearrangement joins TRBV6-7 to TRBJ2-7; a weak D match, TRBD1 (6 bases). TRBV6-7 is an open reading frame, and its role is uncertain. The CDR3 contains 14 residues. Trimming pared 4 bases from V and 6 bases from J, leaving 16 bases between.